This T cell receptor (beta chain) comes out of a study of T cell repertoires in aging, cancer and after chemotherapy. TCR beta rearrangements were amplified from peripheral blood genomic DNA. Multiplex touch-down PCR with TRB-A/B primers amplified rearranged V-D-J TRB sequences. TCRdb redid the calling of the multiplex PCR reads with MiXCR, one entry per CDR3 protein. The table shows approximately 10,000 distinct CDR3 sequences, with approximately 46% occurring only once. There are a few counts of this clonotype. The CDR3 runs 14 residues. Germline V CDR1 and CDR2: SGHTA, FQGNSA. V lost 8 bases and J 3 bases, leaving 14 bases between the germline ends.

Sequenced: blood. The chain combines TRBV7-2 with TRBJ1-5; D is unclear. The sequence derives from a human donor in good health. CDR3 protein: CASSQSGNNQPQHF. The CDR3 DNA follows: TGTGCCAGCTCCCAGTCGGGGAACAATCAGCCCCAGCATTTT.